This T cell receptor beta chain appears in the sequencing data of a study of cytomegalovirus exposure and HLA in healthy donors. PCR involved 60 Vbeta and 13 Jbeta primers. The protocol was immunoSEQ multiplex PCR, while the TCRdb copy is restricted to in-frame clones and leaves out a portion. The sample has around 150,000 clones, around 74% seen once; the top ten hold around 2.1%. This clone was seen only a few times. Germline CDR1 and CDR2: LNHDA and SQIVND (reference sequence). The length of the CDR3 is 16 residues. J lost 6 bases, V lost 3 bases, and 12 bases had no gene match. Sequencing input: PBMCs. The receptor was isolated from a female donor in good health and CMV-seronegative. The chain uses TRBV19 and TRBJ2-7; 9 bases are a match to TRBD2. The CDR3 DNA reads as TGTGCCAGTAGTATCTCCCTTAGCGGGGGTTCCCCCGAGCAGTACTTC. Translation: CASSISLSGGSPEQYF. Full variable domain (rest looked up from reference TRBV19 and TRBJ2-7): DGGITQSPKYLFRKEGQNVTLSCEQNLNHDAMYWYRQDPGQGLRLIYYSQIVNDFQKGDIAEGYSVSREKKESFPLTVTSAQKNPTAFYLCASSISLSGGSPEQYFGPGTRLTVT.